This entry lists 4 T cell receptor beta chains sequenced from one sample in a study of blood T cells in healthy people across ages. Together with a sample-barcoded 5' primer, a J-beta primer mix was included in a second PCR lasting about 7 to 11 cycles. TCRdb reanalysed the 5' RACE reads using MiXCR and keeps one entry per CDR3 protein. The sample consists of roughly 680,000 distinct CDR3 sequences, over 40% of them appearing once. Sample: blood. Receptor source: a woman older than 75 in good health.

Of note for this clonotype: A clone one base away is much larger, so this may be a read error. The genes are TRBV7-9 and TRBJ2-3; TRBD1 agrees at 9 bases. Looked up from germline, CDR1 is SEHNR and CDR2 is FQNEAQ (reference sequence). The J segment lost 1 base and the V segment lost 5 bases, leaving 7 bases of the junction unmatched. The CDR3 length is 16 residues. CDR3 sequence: CASSPPGQGGTDTQYF. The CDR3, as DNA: TGTGCCAGCAGCCCACCGGGACAGGGAGGCACAGATACGCAGTATTTT.

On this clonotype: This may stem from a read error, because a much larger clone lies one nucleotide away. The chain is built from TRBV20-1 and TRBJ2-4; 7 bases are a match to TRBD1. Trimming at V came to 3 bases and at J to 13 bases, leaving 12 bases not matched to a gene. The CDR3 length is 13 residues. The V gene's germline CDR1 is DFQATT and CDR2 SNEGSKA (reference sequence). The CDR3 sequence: CSARRQGTYKQYF. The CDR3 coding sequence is TGCAGTGCTAGGCGACAGGGAACCTACAAGCAGTACTTC.

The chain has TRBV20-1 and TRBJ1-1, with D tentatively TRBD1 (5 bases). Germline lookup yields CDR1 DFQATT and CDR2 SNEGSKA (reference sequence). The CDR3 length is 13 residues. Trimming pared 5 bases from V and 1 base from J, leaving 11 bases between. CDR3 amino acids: CSAGRGRNTEAFF. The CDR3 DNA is TGCAGTGCTGGGCGGGGGAGGAACACTGAAGCTTTCTTT.

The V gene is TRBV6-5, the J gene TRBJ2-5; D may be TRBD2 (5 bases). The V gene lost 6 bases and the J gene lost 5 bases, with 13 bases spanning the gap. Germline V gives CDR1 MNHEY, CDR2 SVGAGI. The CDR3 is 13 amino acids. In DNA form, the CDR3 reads TGTGCCAGCAGAGGAGGTCTTTTGGAGACCCAGTACTTC. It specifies CASRGGLLETQYF.